The 21 T cell receptor beta chains below were found in one sample sequenced in a study of cytomegalovirus exposure and HLA in healthy donors. The PCR was carried out with 60 Vbeta primers and 13 Jbeta primers. Assay: immunoSEQ multiplex PCR; the TCRdb copy retains only in-frame clones and omits some. The table lists over 60,000 clones. The sample was PBMCs. These receptors all stem from a female donor in good health and CMV-seropositive.

J is TRBJ2-1 and V is TRBV6-1; 12 nucleotides match TRBD2. Per germline, CDR1 MNHNS and CDR2 SASEGT. CDR3 length: 15 amino acids. V shed 6 bases and J 7 bases; nucleotides not matched to a gene: 7. CDR3 coding DNA: TGTGCCAGCAGGGCTAGCGGGGGGGAGGGTAATGAGCAGTTCTTC. Translation: CASRASGGEGNEQFF.

The chain carries TRBV4-3 and TRBJ1-1; D not certain. Germline CDR1 is LGHNA and CDR2 is YSLEER. The CDR3 runs 14 residues. Trimming cost V 4 bases and J 0 bases, with 9 bases left between them. The CDR3, as DNA: TGCGCCAGCAGCCTAGGCGGGATGAACACTGAAGCTTTCTTT. Protein sequence: CASSLGGMNTEAFF.

The chain joins TRBV6-1 to TRBJ2-5, with 9 bases fitting TRBD2. Germline loops: CDR1 MNHNS, CDR2 SASEGT. With 4 bases clipped from V and 5 bases from J, the junction kept 11 bases outside the gene matches. The CDR3 runs to 16 residues. In DNA form, the CDR3 reads TGTGCCAGCAGTGGTGTAGCGGGGGCGGGGCAGGAGACCCAGTACTTC. It encodes CASSGVAGAGQETQYF.

V gene TRBV6-1 combines with J gene TRBJ1-3; the D is unclear. The CDR3 is 14 amino acids. Per germline, CDR1 MNHNS and CDR2 SASEGT. V was cut by 6 bases and J by 0 bases, with 9 bases left in between. DNA for the CDR3: TGTGCCAGCAGGCCCAGGTCCTCTGGAAACACCATATATTTT. This sequence encodes CASRPRSSGNTIYF.

J is TRBJ2-2 and V is TRBV7-9; 8 bases line up with TRBD2. CDR3 length: 16 residues. The J segment lost 4 bases and the V segment lost 5 bases, leaving 9 bases of the junction unmatched. Germline lookup yields CDR1 SEHNR and CDR2 FQNEAQ (reference sequence). The CDR3 sequence: CASSRTAGGITGELFF. CDR3 nucleotide sequence: TGTGCCAGCAGCCGGACGGCGGGAGGTATCACCGGGGAGCTGTTTTTT.

The CDR3 here is CASSVPGYNEQFF. The CDR3 DNA sequence: TGTGCCAGCAGTGTACCGGGTTACAATGAGCAGTTCTTC. The chain links TRBV6-1 to TRBJ2-1; D gene unclear. From germline, CDR1 is MNHNS and CDR2 SASEGT. This CDR3 contains 13 residues. The V end was cut by 4 bases, the J end by 4 bases, with 8 bases between.

This chain connects TRBV9 to TRBJ1-3; D is undetermined. This CDR3 is built from 19 residues. V lost 4 bases and J 0 bases, leaving 23 bases between the germline ends. From germline, CDR1 is SGDLS and CDR2 YYNGEE. CDR3 nucleotides: TGTGCCAGCAGCCCTTTCGCAGTCATGACGACTGGCTCTGGAAACACCATATATTTT. It is translated as CASSPFAVMTTGSGNTIYF. Together with reference TRBV9 and TRBJ1-3, the CDR3 gives the full variable domain: DSGVTQTPKHLITATGQRVTLRCSPRSGDLSVYWYQQSLDQGLQFLIQYYNGEERAKGNILERFSAQQFPDLHSELNLSSLELGDSALYFCASSPFAVMTTGSGNTIYFGEGSWLTVV.

The CDR3 loop is CASSQDSAGEITGELFF. The CDR3 coding sequence is TGCGCCAGCAGCCAAGATTCGGCGGGGGAAATTACCGGGGAGCTGTTTTTT. This rearrangement joins TRBV4-1 to TRBJ2-2; 7 bases match TRBD2. The CDR3 extends over 17 amino acids. CDR1 is MGHRA and CDR2 is YSYEKL in the germline V gene. V shed 0 bases, J shed 5 bases, and the junction held 9 bases outside the gene matches.

The chain carries TRBV30 and TRBJ2-3; 7 bases match TRBD2. The CDR3 extends over 14 amino acids. Unmatched junction bases numbered 5, after V lost 0 bases and J lost 5 bases. CDR1 is GTSNPN and CDR2 is SVGIG in the germline V gene (reference sequence). The CDR3 loop is CAWSVPQRGDTQYF. The DNA of the CDR3 is TGTGCCTGGAGTGTACCTCAGCGGGGAGATACGCAGTATTTT.

The chain couples TRBV10-2 to TRBJ2-3; tentative D call: TRBD1 (6 bases). V dropped 4 bases and J dropped 6 bases, with 8 bases sitting between them. The germline V gene encodes CDR1 WSHSY and CDR2 SAAADI. This CDR3 spans 12 amino acids. DNA of the CDR3: TGCGCCAGCAGTGTGCAGGGGGATACGCAGTATTTT. Its translation: CASSVQGDTQYF.

The chain combines TRBV5-1 with TRBJ2-2; possible D gene TRBD1, 8 bases. The germline gives CDR1 SGHRS, CDR2 YFSETQ. The CDR3 is 17 residues long. V lost 4 bases to trimming and J lost 2 bases, with 18 bases between them. As DNA, the CDR3 is TGCGCCAGCAGCCGGGGGGACAGGCTTTCTAACACCGGGGAGCTGTTTTTT. It translates to CASSRGDRLSNTGELFF.

The V gene is TRBV7-3, the J gene TRBJ2-3, with TRBD2 matching over 8 bases. The CDR3 is 15 residues long. The germline CDR1 and CDR2 sequences are SGHTA and FQGTGA. Trimming removed 0 bases from V and 5 bases from J; junction bases left unmatched: 4. The CDR3 bases are TGTGCCAGCAGCTTAACTAGCGGGATGGTAGATACGCAGTATTTT. Translation: CASSLTSGMVDTQYF.

V usage is TRBV7-9 and J usage is TRBJ1-2; the match to TRBD1 covers 9 bases. The CDR3 runs 15 residues. Per the germline V gene, CDR1 is SEHNR and CDR2 is FQNEAQ (reference sequence). Trimming at V came to 6 bases and at J to 1 base, leaving 6 bases not matched to a gene. CDR3 residues: CASSPTGGLNYGYTF. The CDR3 nucleotides read TGTGCCAGCAGTCCCACAGGGGGCCTTAACTATGGCTACACCTTC.

The chain is built from TRBV9 and TRBJ2-2, with D maybe TRBD1 (5 bases). The CDR3 extends over 13 amino acids. In germline, CDR1 is SGDLS, CDR2 YYNGEE. The V end was cut by 7 bases, the J end by 3 bases, with 10 bases between. CDR3 DNA: TGTGCCAGCCTAAGGGGTGACACCGGGGAGCTGTTTTTT. Translated: CASLRGDTGELFF.

The rearrangement links TRBV18 to TRBJ1-1; 9 nucleotides match TRBD1. J was trimmed by 5 bases and V by 5 bases; bases with no gene match: 9. Germline V lookup: CDR1 KGHSH, CDR2 LQKENI. The CDR3 runs 15 residues. CDR3 nucleotides: TGTGCCAGCTCAAGAACGGACAGGGGAGGGACTGAAGCTTTCTTT. Amino acids: CASSRTDRGGTEAFF.

The chain employs TRBV5-1 and TRBJ2-7; TRBD1 might be the D (6 bases). The CDR3 is 14 amino acids. Between the trimmed V and J ends, which lost 3 bases and 3 bases, there was a span of 13 bases. CDR1 is SGHRS and CDR2 is YFSETQ in the germline V gene. The CDR3 sequence: CASSSGTYYYEQYF. The DNA for the CDR3 is TGCGCCAGCAGCTCCGGGACATACTACTACGAGCAGTACTTC. Filled out from reference TRBV5-1 and TRBJ2-7, the complete variable domain reads KAGVTQTPRYLIKTRGQQVTLSCSPISGHRSVSWYQQTPGQGLQFLFEYFSETQRNKGNFPGRFSGRQFSNSRSEMNVSTLELGDSALYLCASSSGTYYYEQYFGPGTRLTVT.

The chain couples TRBV25-1 to TRBJ2-1; possibly TRBD2 for D (7 bases). This CDR3 spans 17 amino acids. V was pared by 3 bases and J by 0 bases, with 15 bases between. CDR1 MGHDK and CDR2 SYGVNS come from the germline V gene. The CDR3 DNA is TGTGCCAGCAGTGACGGGCGGGGGCCGGTCTCCTACAATGAGCAGTTCTTC. The encoded protein is CASSDGRGPVSYNEQFF.

V usage is TRBV11-2 and J usage is TRBJ1-1, with D uncertain. V lost 1 base, J lost 5 bases, and 11 bases lay in between. CDR1 SGHAT and CDR2 FQNNGV come from the germline V gene. The length of the CDR3 is 14 residues. CDR3 sequence reads: CASSLVGGNTEAFF. The CDR3 DNA reads as TGTGCCAGCAGCTTAGTTGGAGGGAATACTGAAGCTTTCTTT. Full variable domain (outside the CDR3, taken from reference TRBV11-2 and TRBJ1-1): EAGVAQSPRYKIIEKRQSVAFWCNPISGHATLYWYQQILGQGPKLLIQFQNNGVVDDSQLPKDRFSAERLKGVDSTLKIQPAKLEDSAVYLCASSLVGGNTEAFFGQGTRLTVV.

V and J are TRBV7-9 and TRBJ2-1; 12 bases are a match to TRBD2. The ends lost 3 bases at V and 6 bases at J; junction bases unmatched: 3. Germline-derived CDR1 and CDR2 are SEHNR and FQNEAQ (reference sequence). The CDR3 is 15 amino acids. CDR3 loop: CASSLTSGSANEQFF. The CDR3, as DNA: TGTGCCAGCAGCTTGACTAGCGGGAGCGCCAATGAGCAGTTCTTC.

CDR3 in amino acids: CASSPLPRTGEQFF. Written as DNA, the CDR3 is TGTGCCAGCAGTCCGCTCCCGAGGACAGGTGAGCAGTTCTTC. The V call is TRBV2, the J call TRBJ2-1; 7 bases are a match to TRBD1. The CDR3 totals 14 residues. V was clipped by 5 bases and J by 9 bases; unmatched bases: 10. Germline lookup yields CDR1 SNHLY and CDR2 FYNNEI.

The rearrangement links TRBV27 to TRBJ2-1; 10 nucleotides line up with TRBD2. Germline V lookup: CDR1 MNHEY, CDR2 SMNVEV (reference sequence). With V trimmed by 0 bases and J by 8 bases, 7 bases remained unmatched. The length of the CDR3 is 16 residues. CDR3 sequence: CASSLSLGTSVHEQFF. As DNA, the CDR3 is TGTGCCAGCAGTTTATCCCTCGGGACTAGCGTCCATGAGCAGTTCTTC.